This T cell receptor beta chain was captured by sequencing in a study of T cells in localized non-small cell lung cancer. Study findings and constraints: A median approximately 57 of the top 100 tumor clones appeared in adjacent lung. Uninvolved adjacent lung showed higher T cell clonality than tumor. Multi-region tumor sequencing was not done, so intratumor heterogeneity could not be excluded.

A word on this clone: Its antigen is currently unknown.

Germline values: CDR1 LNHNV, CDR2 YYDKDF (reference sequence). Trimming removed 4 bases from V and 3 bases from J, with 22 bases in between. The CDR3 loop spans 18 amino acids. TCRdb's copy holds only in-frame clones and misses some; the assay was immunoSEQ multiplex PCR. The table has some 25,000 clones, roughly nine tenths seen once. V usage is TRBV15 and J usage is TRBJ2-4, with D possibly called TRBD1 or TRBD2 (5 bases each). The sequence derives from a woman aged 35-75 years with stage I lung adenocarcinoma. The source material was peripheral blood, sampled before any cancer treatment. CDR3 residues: CATSTDSGSRGGKNIQYF. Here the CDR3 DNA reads TGTGCCACCAGCACAGACTCAGGGTCGAGGGGCGGCAAAAACATTCAGTACTTC.